The 21 T cell receptor beta chains below come from one sample, sequenced in a study of T cell responses to AZD1222 COVID-19 vaccine (dated by TCRdb to 2020 to 2023). The time point label, read with the paper, signifies: baseline before first vaccination. The receptor library was made with the immunoSEQ multiplex PCR assay. TCRdb took this table from immuneACCESS and kept in-frame rearrangements with V and J called. Such tables lack part of the clones; where checked against another copy, unresolved V genes explain under half of the gap, and the rest is unexplained. This sample lists approximately 100,000 clones; 85% to 90% were detected once. 3% to 3.5% of the sample belongs to the ten largest clones. This sample comprised peripheral blood, obtained on day 0 of AZD1222 vaccination. Receptors originate from an adult in good health.

The chain combines TRBV5-8 with TRBJ1-5; D unclear. The CDR3 consists of 11 residues. Germline CDR1 SGHTS, CDR2 YDEGEE. Trimming took off 4 bases at V and 10 bases at J, with 9 bases between the two ends. CDR3 nucleotide sequence: TGTGCCAGCAGCCCGGGCCCACCCCAGCATTTT. Amino acids: CASSPGPPQHF. The full variable domain, its missing parts supplied by reference TRBV5-8 and TRBJ1-5, is EAGVTQSPTHLIKTRGQQATLRCSPISGHTSVYWYQQALGLGLQFLLWYDEGEERNRGNFPPRFSGRQFPNYSSELNVNALELEDSALYLCASSPGPPQHFGDGTRLSIL.

V gene TRBV23-1 combines with J gene TRBJ1-1; D is perhaps TRBD1 (6 bases). TRBV23-1 is reported as an ORF; its role is uncertain. The CDR3 extends over 16 amino acids. V was trimmed by 11 bases and J by 3 bases, leaving 25 bases between them. CDR3 nucleotide sequence: TGCGCCCCAGACAGGTGTCCGCAACTGTCTTACACTGAAGCTTTCTTT. It specifies CAPDRCPQLSYTEAFF.

V usage is TRBV6-4 and J usage is TRBJ2-1; D not certain. Trimming removed 0 bases from V and 3 bases from J, with 6 bases in between. The CDR3 sequence is 14 residues long. CDR1 is MRHNA, CDR2 SNTAGT, per germline. The CDR3: CASSDSADYNEQFF. The CDR3 DNA reads TGTGCCAGCAGTGACTCGGCAGACTACAATGAGCAGTTCTTC.

The chain carries TRBV27 and TRBJ1-6; 8 bases are shared with TRBD1. There are 14 residues in the CDR3. The V segment lost 1 base and the J segment 9 bases; nucleotides outside the gene matches: 2. CDR1 and CDR2 from the germline V gene are MNHEY and SMNVEV (reference sequence). The CDR3 DNA reads TGTGCCAGCAGTTTATACGGACAGGGTTCACCCCTCCACTTT. Translating gives CASSLYGQGSPLHF.

V usage is TRBV18 and J usage is TRBJ2-7, with TRBD1 as a possible D gene (6 bases). The CDR3 has 14 residues. V lost 6 bases and J lost 5, with 17 bases in between. The germline V gene encodes CDR1 KGHSH and CDR2 LQKENI. The CDR3 nucleotides read TGTGCCAGCTCCCATCGAACAGGGTCAAACGAGCAGTACTTC. Residues: CASSHRTGSNEQYF.

This clone was detected a few times. The CDR3 DNA reads as TGTGCCAGCAGTTATTCTTTTAGGGGCAATCAGCCCCAGCATTTT. Its protein is CASSYSFRGNQPQHF. The chain joins TRBV6-2 or TRBV6-3 to TRBJ1-5; no clear D gene. CDR1 is MNHEY, CDR2 SVGEGT, per germline. The CDR3 covers 15 residues. Trimming left V 3 bases short and J 2 bases short, with 11 bases between.

This rearrangement joins TRBV2 to TRBJ2-7; D may correspond to TRBD1 or TRBD2 (6 bases each). Germline CDR1 is SNHLY and CDR2 is FYNNEI. The CDR3 length is 16 residues. V was trimmed by 5 bases and J by 6 bases, leaving 23 bases between them. The CDR3 region has the DNA TGTGCCAGCAGTCGGGGGACAACGCGGGTGGTGAGCGAGCAGTACTTC. Translation gives CASSRGTTRVVSEQYF.

The chain has TRBV7-3 and TRBJ2-1; D is unclear. Looked up from germline, CDR1 is SGHTA and CDR2 is FQGTGA. With 1 base removed from V and 7 bases from J, the gap between germline ends came to 11 bases. This CDR3 is built from 14 residues. DNA of the CDR3: TGTGCCAGCAGCTTAAGCCGGAGCCCAAATGAGCAGTTCTTC. This translates into CASSLSRSPNEQFF. The variable domain in full, with the rest retrieved from reference TRBV7-3 and TRBJ2-1, is GAGVSQTPSNKVTEKGKYVELRCDPISGHTALYWYRQSLGQGPEFLIYFQGTGAADDSGLPNDRFFAVRPEGSVSTLKIQRTERGDSAVYLCASSLSRSPNEQFFGPGTRLTVL.

The V gene is TRBV12-2, the J gene TRBJ1-5. TRBV12-2 is a documented pseudogene. The CDR3 covers 15 residues. CDR3 in amino acids: CASRPTGPINQPQHF. CDR3 coding DNA: TGTGCAAGTCGCCCAACCGGGCCTATCAATCAGCCCCAGCATTTT.

The chain uses TRBV4-1 and TRBJ2-7; no clear D gene. CDR3 length: 17 residues. The germline V and J ends were trimmed by 0 bases and 5 bases, with 20 bases remaining between them. CDR1 is MGHRA, CDR2 YSYEKL, per germline. In DNA, the CDR3 is TGCGCCAGCAGCCAAGATAGTACCATGGCCGTTAACGACGAGCAGTACTTC. Translating gives CASSQDSTMAVNDEQYF.

The chain has TRBV7-8 and TRBJ2-7; possibly TRBD1 for D (6 bases). CDR3 length: 16 residues. From germline, CDR1 is SGHVS and CDR2 FQNEAQ. V was cut by 6 bases and J by 5 bases, with 23 bases left in between. The CDR3 here is CASSINSGQMRNEQYF. CDR3 bases: TGTGCCAGCAGTATTAACTCCGGACAGATGAGGAACGAGCAGTACTTC.

The chain carries TRBV3-1 (or the pseudogene TRBV3-2) and TRBJ2-7; 7 bases are shared with TRBD1. Germline CDR1 is LGHDT and CDR2 is YNNKEL (reference sequence). The V gene end was trimmed by 2 bases and the J gene end by 7 bases; junction bases not matched to a gene: 11. The CDR3 contains 15 residues. CDR3 coding DNA: TGTGCCAGCAGCCAATTACCGCAGGGGGTAGGGGAGCAGTACTTC. It specifies CASSQLPQGVGEQYF.

The rearrangement uses TRBV6-4 and TRBJ1-2, with TRBD1 identical over 8 bases. The CDR3 runs 13 residues. The V gene's germline CDR1 is MRHNA and CDR2 SNTAGT. Germline trimming cut 5 bases from V and 4 bases from J; bases unmatched to any gene: 3. The CDR3 loop reads CASSLGTGYGYTF. DNA of the CDR3: TGTGCCAGCAGTCTCGGGACAGGCTATGGCTACACCTTC.

V gene TRBV4-3 combines with J gene TRBJ1-6, with D maybe TRBD1 (5 bases). This CDR3 contains 15 residues. Per the germline V gene, CDR1 is LGHNA and CDR2 is YSLEER. The V gene lost 3 bases and the J gene lost 6 bases, with 12 bases spanning the gap. The CDR3 coding sequence is TGCGCCAGCAGCCACACCGGGACGGCTAATTCACCCCTCCACTTT. This translates into CASSHTGTANSPLHF.

CDR3 region: CASRQEGVGDYGYTF. DNA for the CDR3: TGTGCCAGCAGACAAGAGGGTGTCGGCGACTATGGCTACACCTTC. The V and J genes are TRBV6-4 and TRBJ1-2; no clear D gene. With 6 bases removed from V and 3 bases from J, the gap between germline ends came to 17 bases. The CDR3 sequence is 15 residues long. Germline CDR1 is MRHNA and CDR2 is SNTAGT.

The genes are TRBV3-1 (or the pseudogene TRBV3-2) and TRBJ2-7, with unresolved D. The V end lost 5 bases, the J end lost 6 bases, and 11 bases lay between the germline ends. Germline loops: CDR1 LGHDT, CDR2 YNNKEL (reference sequence). The CDR3 loop spans 12 amino acids. Here the CDR3 DNA reads TGTGCCAGCAGCTCCGCCGAGAGCGAGCAGTACTTC. Amino acids: CASSSAESEQYF.

The chain joins TRBV7-6 to TRBJ2-5, with a possible D match to TRBD2 (7 bases). Trimming left V 2 bases short and J 1 base short, with 11 bases between. The germline gives CDR1 SGHVS, CDR2 FNYEAQ. This CDR3 region has 15 residues. The CDR3 is CASSLMRGPQETQYF. In DNA form, the CDR3 reads TGTGCCAGCAGCTTAATGCGGGGGCCCCAAGAGACCCAGTACTTC. Full variable domain (outside the CDR3, taken from reference TRBV7-6 and TRBJ2-5): GAGVSQSPRYKVTKRGQDVALRCDPISGHVSLYWYRQALGQGPEFLTYFNYEAQQDKSGLPNDRFSAERPEGSISTLTIQRTEQRDSAMYRCASSLMRGPQETQYFGPGTRLLVL.

The chain joins TRBV18 to TRBJ1-4, with D unresolved. The length of the CDR3 is 14 residues. Per the germline V gene, CDR1 is KGHSH and CDR2 is LQKENI. The germline V and J ends were trimmed by 2 bases and 8 bases, with 12 bases remaining between them. CDR3 sequence: CASSPGSLNEKLFF. The CDR3, as DNA: TGTGCCAGCTCACCAGGAAGCCTTAACGAAAAACTGTTTTTT.

The V call is TRBV6-6, the J call TRBJ1-1, with 7 bases identical to TRBD1. Germline trimming cut 6 bases from V and 2 bases from J; bases unmatched to any gene: 6. Germline CDR1 MNHNY, CDR2 SVGAGI (reference sequence). The CDR3 sequence is 14 residues long. CDR3 sequence: CASRETGFNTEAFF. CDR3 bases: TGTGCCAGCAGAGAGACAGGGTTCAACACTGAAGCTTTCTTT.

The chain employs TRBV5-1 and TRBJ2-1; TRBD1 might be the D (6 bases). CDR3 length equals 15 residues. CDR1 and CDR2 from the germline V gene are SGHRS and YFSETQ. The V end was cut by 1 base, the J end by 8 bases, with 16 bases between. The CDR3 region is CASSLSTQGLDEQFF. CDR3 DNA sequence: TGCGCCAGCAGCTTGTCTACACAGGGCTTGGATGAGCAGTTCTTC.

V gene TRBV7-2 combines with J gene TRBJ2-5; D not resolved. Deletions cut 3 bases from V and 1 base from J, with 9 bases between. CDR1 is SGHTA and CDR2 is FQGNSA in the germline V gene. The CDR3 extends over 14 amino acids. The CDR3 loop reads CASSFFSTQETQYF. The CDR3 bases are TGTGCCAGCAGCTTCTTCTCAACCCAAGAGACCCAGTACTTC.